These 11 T cell receptor beta chains originate from one sample sequenced in a study of cytomegalovirus exposure and HLA in healthy donors. The PCR had 60 Vbeta and 13 Jbeta primers. TCRdb's table, derived via immunoSEQ multiplex PCR, lists solely in-frame clones and lacks some. The data hold roughly 150,000 clones, with roughly 80% observed a single time. Sequencing used PBMCs. The receptors stem from a man between 18 and 29 years old in good health and CMV-seronegative.

The rearrangement joins TRBV29-1 to TRBJ2-5; no clear D. The assigned J gene may be wrong: the sequence end matches TRBJ2-7 better. Germline V gene data show CDR1 as SQVTM and CDR2 as ANQGSEA. The CDR3 extends over 14 amino acids. The CDR3: CSVAEDTDSYEQYF. Here the CDR3 DNA reads TGCAGCGTTGCGGAAGACACGGACTCCTACGAGCAGTACTTC.

This clone was seen more than once but under ten times. V is TRBV6-4 and J is TRBJ2-1; 11 bases are a match to TRBD2. With 4 bases clipped from V and 5 bases from J, the junction kept 4 bases outside the gene matches. The germline V gene has CDR1 MRHNA and CDR2 SNTAGT. The CDR3 sequence is 15 residues long. The CDR3 DNA is TGTGCCAGCAGTGGCGGGACTAGCGGCAACAATGAGCAGTTCTTC. It codes for CASSGGTSGNNEQFF.

The chain recombines TRBV27 with TRBJ1-5; D gene ambiguous. Germline V CDR1 and CDR2: MNHEY, SMNVEV (reference sequence). This CDR3 is built from 14 residues. The ends were cut back, 6 bases at V and 0 bases at J, with 9 bases in the middle. CDR3 sequence: CASRQVYSNQPQHF. The CDR3 coding sequence is TGTGCCAGCAGGCAGGTTTATAGCAATCAGCCCCAGCATTTT.

CDR3 sequence reads: CASSLVQGGTSGRTKWSYEQYF. CDR3 sequence (DNA): TGTGCCAGCAGCTTAGTTCAGGGAGGGACTAGCGGGAGGACAAAGTGGTCCTACGAGCAGTACTTC. The rearrangement uses TRBV7-8 and TRBJ2-7, with TRBD2 identical over 15 bases. Germline V gives CDR1 SGHVS, CDR2 FQNEAQ. The ends lost 1 base at V and 1 base at J; junction bases unmatched: 17. This CDR3 is 22 amino acids long.

This sequence joins TRBV5-4 and TRBJ2-1; TRBD2 matches at 9 bases. Germline V gene sequence: CDR1 SGHNT, CDR2 YYREEE (reference sequence). The ends lost 0 bases at V and 10 bases at J; junction bases unmatched: 14. This CDR3 is built from 17 residues. The CDR3 loop reads CASSLGWREGLGGEQFF. The CDR3 bases are TGTGCCAGCAGCTTGGGCTGGCGGGAGGGCCTTGGGGGAGAGCAGTTCTTC. Complete variable domain (other parts from reference TRBV5-4 and TRBJ2-1): ETGVTQSPTHLIKTRGQQVTLRCSSQSGHNTVSWYQQALGQGPQFIFQYYREEENGRGNFPPRFSGLQFPNYSSELNVNALELDDSALYLCASSLGWREGLGGEQFFGPGTRLTVL.

This clone was picked up one time. V and J are TRBV27 and TRBJ1-6; TRBD1 is a possible D gene (6 bases). V lost 5 bases, J lost 5 bases, and 16 bases lay in between. The CDR3 runs to 16 residues. From germline, CDR1 is MNHEY and CDR2 SMNVEV (reference sequence). CDR3 nucleotide sequence: TGTGCCAGCAGTAGGGGGACACCCACCCATAATTCACCCCTCCACTTT. Translation: CASSRGTPTHNSPLHF.

This chain joins TRBV7-2 and TRBJ2-3; 8 nucleotides align to TRBD2. CDR3 size: 15 residues. V trimming: 1 base; J trimming: 5 bases; junction bases outside the gene matches: 5. Germline V CDR1 and CDR2: SGHTA, FQGNSA. For the CDR3, the DNA is TGTGCCAGCAGCTTAGTAGGTCTAGCGGGAGATACGCAGTATTTT. Amino acid sequence: CASSLVGLAGDTQYF.

The table lists this clone with a count of one. The V and J genes are TRBV4-3 and TRBJ1-5; D gene uncertain. CDR1 LGHNA and CDR2 YSLEER come from the germline V gene. This CDR3 has 15 amino acids. The V gene lost 0 bases and the J gene lost 4 bases, with 10 bases spanning the gap. The CDR3 bases are TGCGCCAGCAGCCAAGATGCGGGTAGGAATCAGCCCCAGCATTTT. It translates to CASSQDAGRNQPQHF.

This sequence joins TRBV19 and TRBJ2-7, with TRBD2 identical over 13 bases. There are 14 residues in the CDR3. After removal of 9 bases from V and 0 bases from J, the junction contained 2 bases not matched to a gene. The germline V gene has CDR1 LNHDA and CDR2 SQIVND (reference sequence). This CDR3 is CASRTSGSSYEQYF. As DNA, the CDR3 is TGTGCCAGCCGGACTAGCGGGAGCTCCTACGAGCAGTACTTC.

V usage is TRBV9 and J usage is TRBJ2-2; unclear D gene. Germline V lookup: CDR1 SGDLS, CDR2 YYNGEE. The CDR3 sequence is 11 residues long. With 5 bases removed from V and 6 bases from J, the gap between germline ends came to 5 bases. DNA for the CDR3: TGTGCCAGCAGTGGCCCCGGGGAGCTGTTTTTT. The encoded protein is CASSGPGELFF.

The chain couples TRBV23-1 to TRBJ2-4; 7 bases line up with TRBD2. TRBV23-1 is identified as an open reading frame with a role that is uncertain. With 0 bases clipped from V and 8 bases from J, the junction kept 13 bases outside the gene matches. CDR3 length: 17 residues. Here the CDR3 reads CASSQSLSGLRGDIQYF. Written as DNA, the CDR3 is TGCGCCAGCAGTCAATCGTTATCGGGACTACGGGGGGACATTCAGTACTTC.